Below are 23 T cell receptor beta chains sequenced from a single sample in a study of T cell responses to AZD1222 COVID-19 vaccine. Assay used: immunoSEQ multiplex PCR; TCRdb lists only in-frame clones, some missing. Of 180,000 or so clones listed, around 90% are singletons. Sequenced here: peripheral blood, sampled 28 days after the second AZD1222 dose. These TCRs come from an adult who received the AZD1222 COVID-19 vaccine.

Here the CDR3 DNA reads TGTGCCAGCAGCTCCCGAGCGACAGGGCGAGACGAGCAGTACTTC. Encoded protein: CASSSRATGRDEQYF. The V gene is TRBV7-3, the J gene TRBJ2-7; 7 positions match TRBD1. The CDR3 has 15 amino acids. V trimming: 4 bases; J trimming: 5 bases; junction bases outside the gene matches: 11. In germline, CDR1 is SGHTA, CDR2 FQGTGA.

The chain couples TRBV10-3 to TRBJ2-3; a weak D match, TRBD1 (6 bases). The CDR3 has 17 amino acids. Germline loops: CDR1 ENHRY, CDR2 SYGVKD. V was pared by 3 bases and J by 5 bases, with 21 bases between. As DNA, the CDR3 is TGTGCCATCAGTGAATTTGCCGGGGACACCGTGGGAGATACGCAGTATTTT. Protein: CAISEFAGDTVGDTQYF.

The chain combines TRBV2 with TRBJ2-3; tentatively, D is TRBD1 or TRBD2 (6 bases each). The V and J ends lost 3 bases and 5 bases respectively, with 18 bases between them. Germline V CDR1 and CDR2: SNHLY, FYNNEI. The CDR3 is 16 amino acids. The CDR3 DNA reads as TGTGCCAGCAGTGATCGCCGGGGGCAGGGAGTAGATACGCAGTATTTT. Translating gives CASSDRRGQGVDTQYF. Combining the CDR3 with reference TRBV2 and TRBJ2-3 gives the whole variable domain EPEVTQTPSHQVTQMGQEVILRCVPISNHLYFYWYRQILGQKVEFLVSFYNNEISEKSEIFDDQFSVERPDGSNFTLKIRSTKLEDSAMYFCASSDRRGQGVDTQYFGPGTRLTVL.

V is TRBV28 and J is TRBJ1-4; tentatively, D is TRBD1 (6 bases). CDR1 and CDR2 from the germline V gene are MDHEN and SYDVKM. The CDR3 spans 16 residues. Trimming removed 3 bases from V and 11 bases from J, with 22 bases in between. The CDR3 here is CASSFPGGQLRDKLFF. DNA for the CDR3: TGTGCCAGCAGTTTTCCGGGGGGGCAACTCCGGGACAAACTGTTTTTT.

This sequence joins TRBV2 and TRBJ1-5, with 10 bases that match TRBD1. Germline values: CDR1 SNHLY, CDR2 FYNNEI. The CDR3 sequence is 19 residues long. Germline trimming cut 2 bases from V and 3 bases from J; bases unmatched to any gene: 13. The CDR3, as DNA: TGTGCCAGCAGTGAACGTAAGACAGGGGGCCTCTCCAACAATCAGCCCCAGCATTTT. Encoded protein: CASSERKTGGLSNNQPQHF.

The V gene is TRBV11-2, the J gene TRBJ2-7, with D tentatively TRBD1 or TRBD2 (6 bases each). The CDR3 loop spans 15 amino acids. Per the germline V gene, CDR1 is SGHAT and CDR2 is FQNNGV. The V and J ends lost 1 base and 2 bases respectively, with 12 bases between them. The CDR3 region has the DNA TGTGCCAGCAGCTTAGGGGGGGCATCAACCTACGAGCAGTACTTC. Translated, it gives CASSLGGASTYEQYF.

The CDR3 sequence is CASSQRASREEKTQYF. The CDR3 DNA reads as TGTGCCAGCAGTCAGCGGGCCTCCCGGGAGGAAAAGACCCAGTACTTC. The V gene is TRBV27, the J gene TRBJ2-5; 7 bases match TRBD2. V trimming: 5 bases; J trimming: 6 bases; junction bases outside the gene matches: 15. Germline lookup yields CDR1 MNHEY and CDR2 SMNVEV (reference sequence). This CDR3 contains 16 residues.

The sample holds one count of this clone. The chain employs TRBV5-6 and TRBJ1-2; TRBD1 aligns across 7 bases. This CDR3 spans 15 amino acids. Germline-derived CDR1 and CDR2 are SGHDT and YYEEEE. Trimming at V came to 6 bases and at J to 1 base, leaving 9 bases not matched to a gene. In DNA, the CDR3 is TGTGCCAGCACCCGGGACAGTTCCTTTAACTATGGCTACACCTTC. It codes for CASTRDSSFNYGYTF.

This chain uses TRBV3-1 (or the pseudogene TRBV3-2) with TRBJ1-6, with D unclear. Germline CDR1 is LGHDT and CDR2 is YNNKEL (reference sequence). CDR3 length: 15 residues. Trimming cost V 0 bases and J 7 bases, with 10 bases left between them. CDR3 coding DNA: TGTGCCAGCAGCCAAGATGTAGGCGGCAATTCACCCCTCCACTTT. This gives the protein CASSQDVGGNSPLHF.

The chain recombines TRBV6-5 with TRBJ1-1; D is unclear. Looked up from germline, CDR1 is MNHEY and CDR2 is SVGAGI. The V and J ends lost 10 bases and 5 bases respectively, with 17 bases between them. The CDR3 is 13 amino acids. CDR3 DNA: TGTGCCACCAAAAAGGGTGTTTGGACTGAAGCTTTCTTT. Translated, it gives CATKKGVWTEAFF.

CDR3 DNA sequence: TGCGCCAGCAGCGGTTTAGCGGGAGGGCCGTTAAATGAGCAGTTCTTC. Protein product: CASSGLAGGPLNEQFF. The chain has TRBV5-1 and TRBJ2-1, with TRBD2 identical over 11 bases. The CDR3 length is 16 residues. V lost 4 bases and J lost 7; bases outside the gene matches: 10. CDR1 is SGHRS and CDR2 is YFSETQ in the germline V gene.

This chain connects TRBV3-1 (or the pseudogene TRBV3-2) to TRBJ1-1; D remains ambiguous. This CDR3 spans 16 amino acids. Trimming took off 1 base at V and 1 base at J, with 13 bases between the two ends. Germline V CDR1 and CDR2: LGHDT, YNNKEL (reference sequence). This CDR3 reads CASSQVARTANTEAFF. CDR3 in DNA: TGTGCCAGCAGCCAAGTTGCTCGGACTGCGAACACTGAAGCTTTCTTT.

V is TRBV5-1 and J is TRBJ1-1; TRBD1 agrees at 8 bases. Germline-derived CDR1 and CDR2 are SGHRS and YFSETQ. The CDR3 has 14 amino acids. With V trimmed by 4 bases and J by 3 bases, 5 bases remained unmatched. CDR3 in DNA: TGCGCCAGCAGCCGGGACAGGCGGGACACTGAAGCTTTCTTT. Translating gives CASSRDRRDTEAFF.

The chain carries TRBV12-3 or TRBV12-4 and TRBJ2-3; 9 nucleotides line up with TRBD2. The CDR3 runs to 12 residues. After removal of 2 bases from V and 11 bases from J, the junction contained 2 bases not matched to a gene. CDR3 DNA sequence: TGTGCCAGCAGTTTACAGACTAGCGGGCAGTATTTT. It translates to CASSLQTSGQYF.

The chain joins TRBV10-1 to TRBJ2-7, with 8 bases fitting TRBD2. Germline V gene sequence: CDR1 WNHNN, CDR2 SYGVQD (reference sequence). The V segment lost 8 bases and the J segment 4 bases; nucleotides outside the gene matches: 10. This CDR3 contains 14 residues. CDR3 nucleotide sequence: TGCGCCAGCCCCCTCGAAGCGGGAGTATACGAGCAGTACTTC. This translates into CASPLEAGVYEQYF.

The V call is TRBV19, the J call TRBJ1-3; TRBD1 matches at 8 bases. The junction had 6 bases not matched to a gene; V was cut back by 6 bases and J by 2 bases. In germline, CDR1 is LNHDA, CDR2 SQIVND (reference sequence). CDR3 length equals 15 residues. The CDR3: CASSTTGGPGNTIYF. In nucleotides, the CDR3 is TGTGCCAGTAGCACCACAGGGGGTCCTGGAAACACCATATATTTT.

The J gene is TRBJ2-7, the V gene TRBV7-2, with D tentatively TRBD1 (5 bases). CDR1 SGHTA and CDR2 FQGNSA come from the germline V gene. CDR3 size: 15 residues. V gave up 5 bases and J gave up 7 bases, with 21 bases separating them. The DNA for the CDR3 is TGTGCCAGCAGCCTCGTGGGGCAGAGCCATACGGAGCAGTACTTC. As protein: CASSLVGQSHTEQYF.

J is TRBJ1-5 and V is TRBV6-6; tentatively, D is TRBD1 (5 bases). Germline-derived CDR1 and CDR2 are MNHNY and SVGAGI (reference sequence). V was cut by 7 bases and J by 3 bases, with 16 bases left in between. This CDR3 region has 15 residues. CDR3 sequence reads: CASTLPDSFNQPQHF. CDR3 DNA sequence: TGTGCCAGCACCTTACCTGACAGTTTCAATCAGCCCCAGCATTTT.

V usage is TRBV5-6 and J usage is TRBJ1-1; D gene unclear. The germline V gene encodes CDR1 SGHDT and CDR2 YYEEEE. Trimming stripped 2 bases from V and 0 bases from J, with 5 bases between. This CDR3 has 13 residues. CDR3 amino acids: CASSFTVNTEAFF. The CDR3 DNA reads as TGTGCCAGCAGCTTTACAGTGAACACTGAAGCTTTCTTT.

The rearrangement joins TRBV6-6 to TRBJ2-1; 9 bases fit TRBD2. Looked up from germline, CDR1 is MNHNY and CDR2 is SVGAGI (reference sequence). V lost 3 bases to trimming and J lost 3 bases; unmatched junction nucleotides: 3. CDR3 length: 15 residues. The CDR3 region is CASSYSSGDYNEQFF. Written as DNA, the CDR3 is TGTGCCAGCAGTTATTCTAGCGGGGACTACAATGAGCAGTTCTTC.

V is TRBV16 and J is TRBJ2-5, with 8 bases identical to TRBD1. CDR1 and CDR2 (germline): KGHSY, FQNENV. There are 14 residues in the CDR3. After removal of 4 bases from V and 2 bases from J, the junction contained 3 bases not matched to a gene. This chain's CDR3 is CASSLYRGQETQYF. For the CDR3, the DNA is TGTGCCAGCAGCCTATACAGGGGGCAAGAGACCCAGTACTTC.

The chain uses TRBV15 and TRBJ1-6, with 10 bases lining up with TRBD1. CDR3 length equals 16 residues. The J segment lost 6 bases and the V segment lost 2 bases, leaving 4 bases of the junction unmatched. Germline V gene lookup returns CDR1 LNHNV and CDR2 YYDKDF (reference sequence). The CDR3 protein is CATSRRDRGINSPLHF. The CDR3 DNA is TGTGCCACCAGCAGAAGGGACAGGGGAATTAATTCACCCCTCCACTTT. Full variable domain (rest looked up from reference TRBV15 and TRBJ1-6): DAMVIQNPRYQVTQFGKPVTLSCSQTLNHNVMYWYQQKSSQAPKLLFHYYDKDFNNEADTPDNFQSRRPNTSFCFLDIRSPGLGDTAMYLCATSRRDRGINSPLHFGNGTRLTVT.

The genes are TRBV7-2 and TRBJ2-5; D is unresolved. Germline V gene sequence: CDR1 SGHTA, CDR2 FQGNSA. The CDR3 has 13 amino acids. Between the trimmed V and J ends, which lost 2 bases and 5 bases, there was a span of 9 bases. CDR3 bases: TGTGCCAGCAGCTTATTACGCGAGGAGACCCAGTACTTC. It is translated as CASSLLREETQYF.